This TCR beta chain was documented in a study of control samples from healthy donors and cancer patients. The CDR3 consists of 13 residues. Per germline, CDR1 WNHNN and CDR2 SYGVQD (reference sequence). The V gene end was trimmed by 10 bases and the J gene end by 4 bases; junction bases not matched to a gene: 8. Assay used: immunoSEQ multiplex PCR; TCRdb lists only in-frame clones, some missing. The data contain about 140,000 clones, less than 95% of them singletons. Sample: blood. The chain couples TRBV10-1 to TRBJ1-1, with TRBD1 matching 8 bases. The TCR was taken from a man aged 18 to 29 in good health. The CDR3 loop is CATTTGAGTEAFF. DNA of the CDR3: TGCGCCACCACGACAGGGGCGGGCACTGAAGCTTTCTTT.